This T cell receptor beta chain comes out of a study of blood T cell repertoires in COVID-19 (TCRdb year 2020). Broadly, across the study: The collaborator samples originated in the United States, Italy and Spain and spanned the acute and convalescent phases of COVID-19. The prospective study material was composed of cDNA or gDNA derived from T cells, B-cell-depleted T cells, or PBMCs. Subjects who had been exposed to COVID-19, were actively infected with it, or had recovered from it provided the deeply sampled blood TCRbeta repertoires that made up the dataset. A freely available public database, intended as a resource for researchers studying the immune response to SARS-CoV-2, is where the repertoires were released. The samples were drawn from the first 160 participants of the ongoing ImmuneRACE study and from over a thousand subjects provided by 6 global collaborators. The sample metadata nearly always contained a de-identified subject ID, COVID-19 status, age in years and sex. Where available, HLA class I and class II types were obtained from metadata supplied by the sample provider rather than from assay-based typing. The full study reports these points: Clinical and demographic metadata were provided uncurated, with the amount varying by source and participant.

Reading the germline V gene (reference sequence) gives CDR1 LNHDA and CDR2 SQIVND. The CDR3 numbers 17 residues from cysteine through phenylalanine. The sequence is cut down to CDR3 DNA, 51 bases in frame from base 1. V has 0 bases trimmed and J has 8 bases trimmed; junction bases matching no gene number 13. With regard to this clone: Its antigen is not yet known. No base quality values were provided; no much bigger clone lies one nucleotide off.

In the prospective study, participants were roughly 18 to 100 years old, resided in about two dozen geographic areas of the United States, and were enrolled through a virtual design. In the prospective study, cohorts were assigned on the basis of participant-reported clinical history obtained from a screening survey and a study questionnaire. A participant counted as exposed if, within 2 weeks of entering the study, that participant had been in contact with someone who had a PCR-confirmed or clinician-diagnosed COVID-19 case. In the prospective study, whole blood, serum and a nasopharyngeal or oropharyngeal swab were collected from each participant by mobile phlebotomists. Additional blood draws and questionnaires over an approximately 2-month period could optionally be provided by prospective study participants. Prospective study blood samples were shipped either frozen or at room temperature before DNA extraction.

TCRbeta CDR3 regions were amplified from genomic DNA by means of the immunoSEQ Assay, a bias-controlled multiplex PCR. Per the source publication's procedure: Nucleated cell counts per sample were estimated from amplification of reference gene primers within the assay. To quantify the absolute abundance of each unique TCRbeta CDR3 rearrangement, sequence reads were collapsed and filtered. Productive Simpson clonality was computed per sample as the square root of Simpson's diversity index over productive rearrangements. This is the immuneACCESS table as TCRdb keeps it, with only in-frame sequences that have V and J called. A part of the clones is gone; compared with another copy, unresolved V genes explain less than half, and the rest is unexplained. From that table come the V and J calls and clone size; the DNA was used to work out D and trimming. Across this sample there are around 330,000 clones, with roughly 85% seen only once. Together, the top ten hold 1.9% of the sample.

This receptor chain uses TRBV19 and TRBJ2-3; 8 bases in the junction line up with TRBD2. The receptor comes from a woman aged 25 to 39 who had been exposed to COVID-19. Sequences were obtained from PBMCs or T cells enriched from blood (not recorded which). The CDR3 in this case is CASSIDLASGWMGTQYF. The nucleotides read TGTGCCAGTAGTATAGATCTGGCTAGCGGGTGGATGGGTACGCAGTATTTT.